A selection of T cell receptor beta chains follows, all from one sample in a study of cytomegalovirus exposure and HLA in healthy donors. The repertoire was sequenced with immunoSEQ multiplex PCR; TCRdb's copy has only in-frame clones and lacks some. Found here are approximately 190,000 clones, 82% of them singletons; the top ten hold around 0.1%. Sequencing was performed on PBMCs. These receptor sequences come from a boy between 2 and 10 years old in good health and CMV-seronegative. The conserved cysteine and the conserved F or W are not part of the CDR3 here. The order of the fields is D gene, J gene, V gene, CDR3 protein. The D gene is left open where the match is weak.

>TRBD2|TRBJ2-1|TRBV5-5
ASSLEGSGGMSLEQF
>.|TRBJ2-7|TRBV29-1
SVASPDFRTYEQY
>.|TRBJ1-1|TRBV7-9
ASRYQGPTEAF
>TRBD2|TRBJ2-1|TRBV4-1
ASSLLAGTSGGIYNEQF
>.|TRBJ1-5|TRBV6-5
ASRSGAAGGQPQH
>.|TRBJ2-7|TRBV7-9
AAESPGGPSEQY
>TRBD2|TRBJ2-7|TRBV2
ASHSGGTIYEQY
>.|TRBJ2-7|TRBV4-3
ASSQVIVGQGLTYEQY
>.|TRBJ1-1|TRBV28
ASSVSGALNTEAF
>.|TRBJ1-1|TRBV19
ASTSLTGITEAF